One and the same sample provided the 8 T cell receptor beta chains below, sequenced in a study of Ad26.COV2.S vaccination and SARS-CoV-2 variants. As for treatment: around 19 received Ad26.COV2.S at low or high dose, single or two shots; roughly five received placebo; per-sample allocation not given. It was on day 63 after the first vaccine or placebo injection that samples were taken. Assay used: immunoSEQ multiplex PCR; TCRdb lists only in-frame clones, some missing. This table has roughly 700,000 clones, roughly nine tenths appearing once. The source material was peripheral blood, sampled in a trial of Ad26.COV2.S vaccine versus placebo. The source of these receptors is a person aged 18 to 59 who received the Ad26.COV2.S COVID-19 vaccine or a placebo.

The V and J genes are TRBV7-2 and TRBJ2-7; 9 nucleotides agree with TRBD2. Germline lookup yields CDR1 SGHTA and CDR2 FQGNSA. J lost 5 bases, V lost 5 bases, and 10 bases had no gene match. This CDR3 is built from 15 residues. CDR3 sequence (DNA): TGTGCCAGCAGCCCGCCTGGGACTAGCAGACACGAGCAGTACTTC. It yields the protein CASSPPGTSRHEQYF. Combining the CDR3 with reference TRBV7-2 and TRBJ2-7 gives the whole variable domain GAGVSQSPSNKVTEKGKDVELRCDPISGHTALYWYRQSLGQGLEFLIYFQGNSAPDKSGLPSDRFSAERTGGSVSTLTIQRTQQEDSAVYLCASSPPGTSRHEQYFGPGTRLTVT.

This clone showed up just once. This rearrangement joins TRBV6-4 to TRBJ1-5, with 8 bases lining up with TRBD1. The CDR3 runs to 13 residues. Trimming took 5 bases from V and 7 from J; bases not matched to a gene: 4. Germline V gene sequence: CDR1 MRHNA, CDR2 SNTAGT. CDR3 DNA: TGTGCCAGCAGTTCGGACAGGGACCAGCCCCAGCATTTT. Translated: CASSSDRDQPQHF.

The chain's CDR3 is CASRSGTYNSPLHF. The CDR3 region has the DNA TGCGCCAGCAGGTCCGGGACCTATAATTCACCCCTCCACTTT. V and J are TRBV5-1 and TRBJ1-6; no firm D call. Germline CDR1 and CDR2: SGHRS and YFSETQ. The CDR3 has 14 amino acids. V was trimmed by 5 bases and J by 2 bases, leaving 8 bases between them.

The chain is built from TRBV25-1 and TRBJ2-7, with 8 bases aligning to TRBD1. The CDR3 spans 13 residues. Per the germline V gene, CDR1 is MGHDK and CDR2 is SYGVNS. J was trimmed by 2 bases and V by 7 bases; bases with no gene match: 4. CDR3 DNA: TGTGCCAGCATAGGACAGGGTACCTACGAGCAGTACTTC. It specifies CASIGQGTYEQYF.

The chain is built from TRBV19 and TRBJ2-7; possibly TRBD2 for D (6 bases). Germline-derived CDR1 and CDR2 are LNHDA and SQIVND (reference sequence). This CDR3 contains 14 residues. V was cut by 1 base and J by 3 bases, with 10 bases left in between. This CDR3 reads CASSIAEGGYEQYF. The DNA of the CDR3 is TGTGCCAGTAGTATAGCAGAGGGAGGCTACGAGCAGTACTTC.

The chain has TRBV3-1 (or the pseudogene TRBV3-2) and TRBJ2-7; D uncertain. The CDR3 covers 14 residues. V was cut by 0 bases and J by 4 bases, with 10 bases left in between. The germline V gene has CDR1 LGHDT and CDR2 YNNKEL (reference sequence). In DNA form, the CDR3 reads TGTGCCAGCAGCCAAGAAATCCCACCTTACGAGCAGTACTTC. Protein: CASSQEIPPYEQYF.

This rearrangement joins TRBV4-1 to TRBJ2-1; D possibly corresponds to TRBD1 (6 bases). From germline, CDR1 is MGHRA and CDR2 YSYEKL. The CDR3 spans 13 residues. Between the trimmed V and J ends, which lost 1 base and 13 bases, there was a span of 14 bases. The CDR3 spells CASSQGTSQGQFF. The CDR3 DNA is TGCGCCAGCAGCCAAGGGACTTCACAGGGACAGTTCTTC.

The V gene is TRBV20-1, the J gene TRBJ1-1; D gene uncertain. Trimming left V 0 bases short and J 11 bases short, with 10 bases between. The CDR3 covers 11 residues. Looked up from germline, CDR1 is DFQATT and CDR2 is SNEGSKA (reference sequence). The CDR3 loop is CSAREAPGAFF. In nucleotides, the CDR3 is TGCAGTGCTAGAGAGGCCCCTGGGGCTTTCTTT.